The sequence of this TCR beta chain was determined in a study of shared clonotypes between healthy human individuals. Notes on the study in general: Tissue TCR repertoires likely differ from these blood-only repertoires.

The input for sorted-subset replicate PCRs was around 200 ng DNA, around 30,000 T cell genomes. Produced via immunoSEQ multiplex PCR; TCRdb's table is partial and in-frame only. The repertoire consists of around 1.4 million clones, with about 98.5% occurring once and the leading ten covering under 0.45%. A note on this clone: The antigen remains undetermined.

This CDR3 spans 18 amino acids. V was pared by 3 bases and J by 1 base, with 19 bases between. The germline V gene encodes CDR1 KGHSH and CDR2 LQKENI. The sequence was obtained from a man aged 25 to 40 in good health. The chain combines TRBV18 with TRBJ1-3; no definite D call. Sequenced material: naive CD4+ T cells sorted from blood. Subset: CD45RA+ positively selected. DNA of the CDR3: TGTGCCAGCTCACCTCTAACCATCCCGGGCCAATCTGGAAACACCATATATTTT. Translating it yields CASSPLTIPGQSGNTIYF.